These T cell receptor beta chains were read from a single sample in a study of OX40 agonist ivuxolimab in advanced cancers. Clones were sequenced by immunoSEQ multiplex PCR, and TCRdb holds only the in-frame ones, with some missing. The data hold 100,000 to 150,000 clones, with around 93% observed a single time. The input for sequencing was CD4+ or CD8+ T cells sorted from blood, taken in a trial of the OX40 agonist ivuxolimab. These receptors all come from an adult with an advanced solid tumor such as melanoma, head and neck, liver or kidney cancer. Both conserved end residues are part of each CDR3. Each record gives: V gene, clone size, J gene, D gene, CDR3 DNA, CDR3 protein. The D gene is left open where the match is weak. Clone sizes are given selectively: once, few, many, or a class where the clone is expanded.

v_gene: TRBV7-2; abundance: .; j_gene: TRBJ1-2; d_gene: .; CDR3nt: TGTGCCAGCAGCTTAGGGCAGGGTGTTGTTGGCTACACCTTC; CDR3aa: CASSLGQGVVGYTF
v_gene: TRBV6-6; abundance: .; j_gene: TRBJ1-1; d_gene: TRBD1; CDR3nt: TGTGCCAGCAGTTACACGACAGGGGGCACTGAAGCTTTCTTT; CDR3aa: CASSYTTGGTEAFF
v_gene: TRBV18; abundance: .; j_gene: TRBJ2-7; d_gene: TRBD1; CDR3nt: TGTGCCAGCTCACCCGGGACAGCCTACGAGCAGTACTTC; CDR3aa: CASSPGTAYEQYF
v_gene: TRBV4-3; abundance: .; j_gene: TRBJ1-5; d_gene: .; CDR3nt: TGCGCCAGCAGCCAAGAAGAAAATCAGCCCCAGCATTTT; CDR3aa: CASSQEENQPQHF
v_gene: TRBV5-1; abundance: .; j_gene: TRBJ2-3; d_gene: .; CDR3nt: TGCGCCAGCAGCTTGGGTCTCGCAGGGTCTACCACAGATACGCAGTATTTT; CDR3aa: CASSLGLAGSTTDTQYF
v_gene: TRBV7-9; abundance: once; j_gene: TRBJ2-7; d_gene: .; CDR3nt: TGTGCCAGCAGCTTACTTAACTACGAGCAGTACTTC; CDR3aa: CASSLLNYEQYF
v_gene: TRBV4-1; abundance: .; j_gene: TRBJ2-2; d_gene: .; CDR3nt: TGCGCCAGCAGCCAAGTTGCGGCGAACACCGGGGAGCTGTTTTTT; CDR3aa: CASSQVAANTGELFF
v_gene: TRBV10-1; abundance: once; j_gene: TRBJ2-1; d_gene: .; CDR3nt: TGCGCCAGCAGTGAGTTGTGGGAGTCCTACAATGAGCAGTTCTTC; CDR3aa: CASSELWESYNEQFF
v_gene: TRBV6-5; abundance: .; j_gene: TRBJ1-1; d_gene: .; CDR3nt: TGTGCCAGCTTCTGGAGAGGAGACACTGAAGCTTTCTTT; CDR3aa: CASFWRGDTEAFF
v_gene: TRBV5-1; abundance: .; j_gene: TRBJ1-2; d_gene: .; CDR3nt: TGCGCCAGCAGCCAAACCGGGGGAAGCTATGGCTACACCTTC; CDR3aa: CASSQTGGSYGYTF
v_gene: TRBV5-4; abundance: .; j_gene: TRBJ1-4; d_gene: TRBD1; CDR3nt: TGTGCCAGCAGCTTGTGGGGGGACAGGTTAAATGAAAAACTGTTTTTT; CDR3aa: CASSLWGDRLNEKLFF
v_gene: TRBV10-2; abundance: .; j_gene: TRBJ1-5; d_gene: .; CDR3nt: TGCGCCAGTCGCCGGGGACTCGACAATCAGCCCCAGCATTTT; CDR3aa: CASRRGLDNQPQHF
v_gene: TRBV11-2; abundance: .; j_gene: TRBJ2-2; d_gene: .; CDR3nt: TGTGCCAGCAGCTTGGAGTACACCGGGGAGCTGTTTTTT; CDR3aa: CASSLEYTGELFF
v_gene: TRBV7-2; abundance: .; j_gene: TRBJ2-5; d_gene: .; CDR3nt: TGTGCCAGCAGCTTAGGGACGGGAAAGACCCAGTACTTC; CDR3aa: CASSLGTGKTQYF
v_gene: TRBV19; abundance: .; j_gene: TRBJ1-6; d_gene: .; CDR3nt: TGTGCCAGTAAAGGCCGGGGTGAGGGATATAATTCACCCCTCCACTTT; CDR3aa: CASKGRGEGYNSPLHF
v_gene: TRBV23-1; abundance: .; j_gene: TRBJ1-2; d_gene: .; CDR3nt: TGCGCCAGCAGTGGCGGCTACACCTTC; CDR3aa: CASSGGYTF
v_gene: TRBV21-1; abundance: .; j_gene: TRBJ2-3; d_gene: .; CDR3nt: TGTGCCAGCAGCAAAGATGACCGTAGCACAGATACGCAGTATTTT; CDR3aa: CASSKDDRSTDTQYF
v_gene: TRBV18; abundance: .; j_gene: TRBJ1-2; d_gene: TRBD1; CDR3nt: TGTGCCAGCTCACCACAAGAGACAGGGGGCAAGGGCTACACCTTC; CDR3aa: CASSPQETGGKGYTF
v_gene: TRBV7-7; abundance: .; j_gene: TRBJ2-5; d_gene: TRBD1; CDR3nt: TGTGCCAGCAGCCGGGGACAGGGGAGGGAGGAGACCCAGTACTTC; CDR3aa: CASSRGQGREETQYF
v_gene: TRBV7-2; abundance: .; j_gene: TRBJ2-1; d_gene: TRBD2; CDR3nt: TGTGCCAGCAGCAATACTGGGCGGGAGGTGTACAATGAGCAGTTCTTC; CDR3aa: CASSNTGREVYNEQFF
v_gene: TRBV27; abundance: .; j_gene: TRBJ1-6; d_gene: .; CDR3nt: TGTGCCAGCAGTTTGGGTTTTCGAGACTCACCCCTCCACTTT; CDR3aa: CASSLGFRDSPLHF
v_gene: TRBV5-4; abundance: .; j_gene: TRBJ2-1; d_gene: .; CDR3nt: TGTGCCAGCAGCCTCGGGTCCCGGGGATACAATGAGCAGTTCTTC; CDR3aa: CASSLGSRGYNEQFF
v_gene: TRBV7-2; abundance: .; j_gene: TRBJ1-1; d_gene: .; CDR3nt: TGTGCCAGCAGCTTAGTGGGGGTTCGCATGAACACTGAAGCTTTCTTT; CDR3aa: CASSLVGVRMNTEAFF
v_gene: TRBV28; abundance: .; j_gene: TRBJ2-6; d_gene: .; CDR3nt: TGTGCCAGCAGCCGCCGGACAATTCTTAGCTCTGGGGCCAACGTCCTGACTTTC; CDR3aa: CASSRRTILSSGANVLTF
v_gene: TRBV7-8; abundance: .; j_gene: TRBJ2-5; d_gene: TRBD1; CDR3nt: TGTGCCAGCAGCGCCTCAGGGGGCGCTCCCCAAGAGACCCAGTACTTC; CDR3aa: CASSASGGAPQETQYF
v_gene: TRBV2; abundance: .; j_gene: TRBJ2-1; d_gene: .; CDR3nt: TGTGCCAGCAGTGTCATGAGGCGCAGGGATGAGCAGTTCTTC; CDR3aa: CASSVMRRRDEQFF
v_gene: TRBV11-3; abundance: .; j_gene: TRBJ2-3; d_gene: TRBD1; CDR3nt: TGTGCCAGCAGCTCGGGACAGGGGAGCACAGATACGCAGTATTTT; CDR3aa: CASSSGQGSTDTQYF
v_gene: TRBV7-6; abundance: .; j_gene: TRBJ2-3; d_gene: .; CDR3nt: TGTGCCAGCAGCTTAGAGCCTCGGACAGCTAGCACAGATACGCAGTATTTT; CDR3aa: CASSLEPRTASTDTQYF
v_gene: TRBV5-4; abundance: .; j_gene: TRBJ2-1; d_gene: TRBD2; CDR3nt: TGTGCCAGCAGCTTTGGGGGAGGGGTAAATGAGCAGTTCTTC; CDR3aa: CASSFGGGVNEQFF
v_gene: TRBV11-1; abundance: .; j_gene: TRBJ2-7; d_gene: .; CDR3nt: TGTGCCAGCAGCTTTAGGGGGGACGGCGAGCAGTACTTC; CDR3aa: CASSFRGDGEQYF
v_gene: TRBV7-3; abundance: .; j_gene: TRBJ2-3; d_gene: TRBD2; CDR3nt: TGTGCCAGCAGCTCGGGACTAGCGGGGACAGATACGCAGTATTTT; CDR3aa: CASSSGLAGTDTQYF
v_gene: TRBV11-2; abundance: .; j_gene: TRBJ2-5; d_gene: TRBD2; CDR3nt: TGTGCCAGCAGACCCCTCAGCGGGAGACAAGAGACCCAGTACTTC; CDR3aa: CASRPLSGRQETQYF
v_gene: TRBV30; abundance: .; j_gene: TRBJ2-1; d_gene: .; CDR3nt: TGTGCCTGGAGGAGATGGGGGGCTGGCAATGAGCAGTTCTTC; CDR3aa: CAWRRWGAGNEQFF
v_gene: TRBV28; abundance: .; j_gene: TRBJ2-5; d_gene: TRBD2; CDR3nt: TGTGCCAGCAGTTCTCCTAGCGGGGGGAGACTCCAAGAGACCCAGTACTTC; CDR3aa: CASSSPSGGRLQETQYF
v_gene: TRBV7-2; abundance: .; j_gene: TRBJ2-3; d_gene: .; CDR3nt: .; CDR3aa: CASSSEPFGNGGTDTQYF
v_gene: TRBV5-5; abundance: once; j_gene: TRBJ1-5; d_gene: .; CDR3nt: TGTGCCAGCGGCTGGGGGTCAGAGGGTGGCAATCAGCCCCAGCATTTT; CDR3aa: CASGWGSEGGNQPQHF
v_gene: TRBV7-2; abundance: .; j_gene: TRBJ2-1; d_gene: TRBD2; CDR3nt: TGTGCCAGCAGCGAACAGGAGGTAGCGGGGGGATTAGGGGATGAGCAGTTCTTC; CDR3aa: CASSEQEVAGGLGDEQFF
v_gene: TRBV6-5; abundance: .; j_gene: TRBJ2-2; d_gene: TRBD2; CDR3nt: TGTGCAACTATGGCGGGGGGAAAGACCGGGGAGCTGTTTTTT; CDR3aa: CATMAGGKTGELFF
v_gene: TRBV6-6; abundance: .; j_gene: TRBJ1-4; d_gene: .; CDR3nt: TGTGCCAGCAGTTACGGGCAGACTAATGAAAAACTGTTTTTT; CDR3aa: CASSYGQTNEKLFF
v_gene: TRBV4-1; abundance: .; j_gene: TRBJ2-7; d_gene: TRBD1; CDR3nt: TGCGCCAGCAGCCAAGATCTGTCGACAGGGAGACACGAGCAGTACTTC; CDR3aa: CASSQDLSTGRHEQYF
v_gene: TRBV28; abundance: .; j_gene: TRBJ1-1; d_gene: TRBD1; CDR3nt: TGTGCCAGCAGTTTGGTCTATTCAACAGGGGACGGGGCGGCTTTCTTT; CDR3aa: CASSLVYSTGDGAAFF
v_gene: TRBV7-9; abundance: .; j_gene: TRBJ2-3; d_gene: TRBD1; CDR3nt: TGTGCCAGCAGCCTGTCCCGGGACAGGGTCACAGATACGCAGTATTTT; CDR3aa: CASSLSRDRVTDTQYF
v_gene: TRBV6-5; abundance: .; j_gene: TRBJ1-1; d_gene: TRBD1; CDR3nt: TGTGCCAGCAGCCGACAGGGGGCCGCTGAAGCTTTCTTT; CDR3aa: CASSRQGAAEAFF
v_gene: TRBV5-5; abundance: .; j_gene: TRBJ1-1; d_gene: .; CDR3nt: TGTGCCAGCAGCTTGGGAGGGGCAAACACTGAAGCTTTCTTT; CDR3aa: CASSLGGANTEAFF
v_gene: TRBV19; abundance: once; j_gene: TRBJ2-1; d_gene: .; CDR3nt: TGTGCCAGTAGCGGGCCATCCTACAATGAGCAGTTCTTC; CDR3aa: CASSGPSYNEQFF
v_gene: TRBV2; abundance: .; j_gene: TRBJ2-5; d_gene: TRBD2; CDR3nt: TGTGCCAGCACTGGTAGTGGACTAGCGGGGGGCCAAGAGACCCAGTACTTC; CDR3aa: CASTGSGLAGGQETQYF
v_gene: TRBV6-1; abundance: .; j_gene: TRBJ2-7; d_gene: .; CDR3nt: TGTGCCAGCAGTGAAAATAAGGAGGGTGTAGGCGAGCAGTACTTC; CDR3aa: CASSENKEGVGEQYF
v_gene: TRBV19; abundance: .; j_gene: TRBJ1-5; d_gene: .; CDR3nt: TGTGCCAGTAGTCCAGGGGCGGGGAGCAATCAGCCCCAGCATTTT; CDR3aa: CASSPGAGSNQPQHF
v_gene: TRBV6-5; abundance: .; j_gene: TRBJ2-1; d_gene: .; CDR3nt: TGTGCCAGCAGTTACCGGGATTCCTCCTACAATGAGCAGTTCTTC; CDR3aa: CASSYRDSSYNEQFF
v_gene: TRBV5-1; abundance: .; j_gene: TRBJ1-3; d_gene: .; CDR3nt: TGCGCCAGCAGCCAGGATAACACCATATATTTT; CDR3aa: CASSQDNTIYF
v_gene: TRBV19; abundance: .; j_gene: TRBJ2-5; d_gene: .; CDR3nt: TGTGCCAGTACCACAGGAGGGGGGACCTTCCAAGAGACCCAGTACTTC; CDR3aa: CASTTGGGTFQETQYF
v_gene: TRBV5-5; abundance: few; j_gene: TRBJ2-4; d_gene: .; CDR3nt: TGTGCCAGCAGCGTGGAGGGGAATGGAAACATTCAGTACTTC; CDR3aa: CASSVEGNGNIQYF
v_gene: TRBV10-3; abundance: .; j_gene: TRBJ1-5; d_gene: .; CDR3nt: TGTGCCATCAGTGAGTCGGAGGGAAATCAGCCCCAGCATTTT; CDR3aa: CAISESEGNQPQHF